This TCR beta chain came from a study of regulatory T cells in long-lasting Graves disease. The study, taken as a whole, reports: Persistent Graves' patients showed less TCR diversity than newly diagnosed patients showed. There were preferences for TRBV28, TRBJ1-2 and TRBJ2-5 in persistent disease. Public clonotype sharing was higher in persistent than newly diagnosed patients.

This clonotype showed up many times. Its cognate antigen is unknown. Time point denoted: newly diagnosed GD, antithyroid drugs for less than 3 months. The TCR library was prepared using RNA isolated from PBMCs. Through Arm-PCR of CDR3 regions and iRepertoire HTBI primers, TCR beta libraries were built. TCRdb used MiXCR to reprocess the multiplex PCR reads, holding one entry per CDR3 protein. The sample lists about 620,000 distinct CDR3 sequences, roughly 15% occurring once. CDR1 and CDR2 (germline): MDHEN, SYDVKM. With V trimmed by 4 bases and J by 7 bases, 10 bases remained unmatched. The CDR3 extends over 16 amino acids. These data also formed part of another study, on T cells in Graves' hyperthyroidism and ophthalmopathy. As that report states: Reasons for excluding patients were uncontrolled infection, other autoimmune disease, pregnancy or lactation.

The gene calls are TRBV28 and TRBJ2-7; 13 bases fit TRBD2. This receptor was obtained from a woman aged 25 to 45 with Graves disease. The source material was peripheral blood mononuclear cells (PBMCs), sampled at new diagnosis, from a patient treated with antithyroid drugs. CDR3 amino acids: CASSSLTSGRAREQYF. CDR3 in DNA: TGTGCCAGCAGTTCCCTCACTAGCGGGAGGGCCAGAGAGCAGTACTTC.